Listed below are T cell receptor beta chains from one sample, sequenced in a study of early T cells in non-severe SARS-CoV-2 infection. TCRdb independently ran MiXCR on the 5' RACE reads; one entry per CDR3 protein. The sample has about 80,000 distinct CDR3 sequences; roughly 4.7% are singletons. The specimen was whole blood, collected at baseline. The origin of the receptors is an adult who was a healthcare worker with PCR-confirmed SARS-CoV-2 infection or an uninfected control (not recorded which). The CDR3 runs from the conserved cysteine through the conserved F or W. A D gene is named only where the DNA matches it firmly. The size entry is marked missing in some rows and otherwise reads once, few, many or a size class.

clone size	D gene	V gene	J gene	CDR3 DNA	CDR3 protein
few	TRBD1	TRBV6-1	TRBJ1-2	TGTGCCAGCATTGGGACAGGGGGCTATGGCTACACCTTC	CASIGTGGYGYTF
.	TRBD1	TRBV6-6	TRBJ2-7	TGTGCCGGCAGTCCCGCCGGGACAGGGATTTACGAGCAGTACTTC	CAGSPAGTGIYEQYF
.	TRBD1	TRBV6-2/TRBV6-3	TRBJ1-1	TGTGCCAGCAAACAGGGGGCTGGAGGGGCGACTGAAGCTTTCTTT	CASKQGAGGATEAFF
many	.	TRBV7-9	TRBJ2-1	TGTGCCAGCAGCTTCCCCCGGAGGGGGAGCTCCTACAATGAGCAGTTCTTC	CASSFPRRGSSYNEQFF
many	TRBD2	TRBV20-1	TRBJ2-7	TGCAGTGCTGATTCTAGCGGGAGGTCTTACGAGCAGTACTTC	CSADSSGRSYEQYF
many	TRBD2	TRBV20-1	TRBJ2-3	TGCAGTGCTAGAGATGCCGGGAGGGATACGCAGTATTTT	CSARDAGRDTQYF
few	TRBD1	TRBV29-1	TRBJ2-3	TGCAGCGTTGAAGGCCTGGACAGGGGGGGTACAGATACGCAGTATTTT	CSVEGLDRGGTDTQYF
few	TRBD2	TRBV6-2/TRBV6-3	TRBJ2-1	TGTGCCAGCACTACTCTTAGCGGGAGGGCCAATAATGAGCAGTTCTTC	CASTTLSGRANNEQFF
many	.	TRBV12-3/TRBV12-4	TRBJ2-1	TGTGCCAGCAGTTTTGGTGGGACTGAGCAGTTCTTC	CASSFGGTEQFF
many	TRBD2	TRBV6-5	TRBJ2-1	TGTGCCAGCAGTTCCAAACTAGCGGAGCAACCCTTAAAATACAATGAGCAGTTCTTC	CASSSKLAEQPLKYNEQFF
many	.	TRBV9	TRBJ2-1	TGTGCCAGCAGCGCGGAGCGCATAACCTACAATGAGCAGTTCTTC	CASSAERITYNEQFF
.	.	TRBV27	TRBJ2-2	TGTGCCAGCAGTTCAGGGTCGAACACCGGGGAGCTGTTTTTT	CASSSGSNTGELFF
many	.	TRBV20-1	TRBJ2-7	TGCAGTGCTAGACAGGGCTACGAGCAGTACTTC	CSARQGYEQYF
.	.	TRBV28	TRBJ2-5	TGTGCCAGCAGTTTCCCCCGGGAGACCCAGTACTTC	CASSFPRETQYF
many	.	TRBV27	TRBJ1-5	TGTGCCAGCAGTTTACTGGGTCAGCCCCAGCATTTT	CASSLLGQPQHF
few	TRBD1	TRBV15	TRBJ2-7	TGTGCCACCAGCATGGGGGGACAGGGATACGAGCAGTACTTC	CATSMGGQGYEQYF
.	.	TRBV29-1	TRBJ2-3	TGCAGCGTGGGACCTCAATACACAGATACGCAGTATTTT	CSVGPQYTDTQYF
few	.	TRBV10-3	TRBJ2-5	TGTGCCATCAGTGAGACGAATCGAGAGACCCAGTACTTC	CAISETNRETQYF
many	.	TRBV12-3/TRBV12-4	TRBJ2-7	TGTGCCAGCAGTTTACGGGGTCCAGGGGGGATCGACGAGCAGTACTTC	CASSLRGPGGIDEQYF
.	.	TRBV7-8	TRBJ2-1	TGTGCCAGCAGCACCGGGCTTCTATACAATGAGCAGTTCTTC	CASSTGLLYNEQFF
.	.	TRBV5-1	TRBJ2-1	TGCGCCAGCAGCTTGGTGGCCAACCCTGAGCAGTTCTTC	CASSLVANPEQFF
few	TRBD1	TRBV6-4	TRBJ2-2	TGTGCCAGCAGTGACGCCGGGACAGGGGGGAACACCGGGGAGCTGTTTTTT	CASSDAGTGGNTGELFF
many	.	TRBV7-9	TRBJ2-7	TGTGCCAGCAGCTTCGAAACGGGGCGCGAGCAGTACTTC	CASSFETGREQYF
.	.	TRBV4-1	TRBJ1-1	TGCGCCAGCAGCCAAGGACAGGTTAACACTGAAGCTTTCTTT	CASSQGQVNTEAFF
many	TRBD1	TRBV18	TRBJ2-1	TGTGCCAGCTCACCATTGGACAGGGGCGGTGAGCAGTTCTTC	CASSPLDRGGEQFF
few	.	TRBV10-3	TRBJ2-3	TGTGCCATCAGTGAGTGGACGGGAATGGGCGATACGCAGTATTTT	CAISEWTGMGDTQYF
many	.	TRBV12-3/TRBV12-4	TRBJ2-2	TGTGCCAGCAGCGGTCTCGCTACGCCCACCGGGGAGCTGTTTTTT	CASSGLATPTGELFF
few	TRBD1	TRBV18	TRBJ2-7	TGTGCCAGCTCACCCACGGACAGGCGCGAGCAGTACTTC	CASSPTDRREQYF
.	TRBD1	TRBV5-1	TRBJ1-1	TGCGCCAGCAGACTTATTATGGGACAGGGCGTGAACACTGAAGCTTTCTTT	CASRLIMGQGVNTEAFF
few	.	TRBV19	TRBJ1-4	TGTGCCGGGCGGGACAAGCATGAAAAACTGTTTTTT	CAGRDKHEKLFF
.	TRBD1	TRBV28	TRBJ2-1	TGTGCCAGCAGTCGGACAGGGTACAATGAGCAGTTCTTC	CASSRTGYNEQFF
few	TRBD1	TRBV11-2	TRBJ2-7	TGTGCCAGCAGCTTCCCCGGGACAGGGGTCACCCACGAGCAGTACTTC	CASSFPGTGVTHEQYF
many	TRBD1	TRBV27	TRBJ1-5	TGTGCCAGCAGTTTATACTTCCCGGGACAGGGCAATCAGCCCCAGCATTTT	CASSLYFPGQGNQPQHF
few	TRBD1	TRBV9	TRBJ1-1	TGTGCCAGCAGCCACAGGGGGCCGGGGACTGAAGCTTTCTTT	CASSHRGPGTEAFF
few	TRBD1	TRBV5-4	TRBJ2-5	TGTGCCAGCAGCTTTGACAGGGGAAAAGAGACCCAGTACTTC	CASSFDRGKETQYF
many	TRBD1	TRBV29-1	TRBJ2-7	TGCAGCTCCCCCCCGGGGACAGGTGAAGGATACGAGCAGTACTTC	CSSPPGTGEGYEQYF
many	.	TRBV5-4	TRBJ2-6	TGTGCCAGCAGCTTGGGGGACTCTGGGGCCAACGTCCTGACTTTC	CASSLGDSGANVLTF
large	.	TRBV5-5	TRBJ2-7	TGTGCCAGCAGGGACTATACCTACGAGCAGTACTTC	CASRDYTYEQYF
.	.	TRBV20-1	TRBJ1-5	TGCAGTGCTAGAGACACCGGACAGCCCCAGCATTTT	CSARDTGQPQHF
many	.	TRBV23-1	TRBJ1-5	TGCGCCAGCAGTCAATCGGGCAGTCGACAGCCCCAGCATTTT	CASSQSGSRQPQHF
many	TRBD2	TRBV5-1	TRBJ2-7	TGCGCCAGCAGCTCCGATCGCCCGACTAGCGGGAGGGGTGAGCAGTACTTC	CASSSDRPTSGRGEQYF
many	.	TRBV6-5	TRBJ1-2	TGTGCCAGCAGTTACGACGGAAACTATGGCTACACCTTC	CASSYDGNYGYTF
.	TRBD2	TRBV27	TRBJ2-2	TGTGCCAGCAACGGAGGCGGGAGCGCCGGGGAGCTGTTTTTT	CASNGGGSAGELFF
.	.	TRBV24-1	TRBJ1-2	TGTGTCACCAGTGATTTGGCGGGGGAAGGCTACACCTTC	CVTSDLAGEGYTF
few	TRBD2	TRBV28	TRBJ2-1	TGTGCCAGCAGTCCCGAAAGCGGGAGTTGGTACAATGAGCAGTTCTTC	CASSPESGSWYNEQFF
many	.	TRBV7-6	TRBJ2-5	TGTGCCAGCAGCTTACTGGGACTCCAAGAGACCCAGTACTTC	CASSLLGLQETQYF
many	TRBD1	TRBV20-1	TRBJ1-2	TGCAGTGCTAGGCCGGGACAGGGGGCTTGGGTCTATGGCTACACCTTC	CSARPGQGAWVYGYTF
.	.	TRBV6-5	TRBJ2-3	TGTGCCAGCAGCCAGCGGCGTAGCACAGATACGCAGTATTTT	CASSQRRSTDTQYF